The 32 T cell receptor beta chains presented below share a single source sample, sequenced in a study of T cell changes during pregnancy in multiple sclerosis (dated by TCRdb to between 2018 and 2021). Library method: the immunoSEQ multiplex PCR assay. TCRdb retrieved this table from immuneACCESS and kept in-frame rearrangements only. Not all clones are present; in checked studies, unresolved V genes account for under half, and no reason is known for the remainder. The sample records over 90,000 clones, about 91% of which are singletons. The ten most abundant clones make up about 0.9% of the sample. Sequencing was performed on peripheral blood, taken after pregnancy. Receptors were obtained from a female donor with multiple sclerosis, enrolled in a pregnancy study.

V is TRBV28 and J is TRBJ2-7; TRBD1 aligns across 7 bases. Trimming cost V 6 bases and J 2 bases; bases outside gene matches: 10. CDR3 length equals 15 residues. Germline values: CDR1 MDHEN, CDR2 SYDVKM. CDR3 nucleotides: TGTGCCAGCAGATTTCGACAGGGACCTACCTACGAGCAGTACTTC. Protein sequence: CASRFRQGPTYEQYF.

The chain couples TRBV6-6 to TRBJ2-7; 9 bases fit TRBD1. Trimming cost V 0 bases and J 1 base; bases outside gene matches: 1. Germline CDR1 is MNHNY and CDR2 is SVGAGI (reference sequence). The CDR3 extends over 15 amino acids. In nucleotides, the CDR3 is TGTGCCAGCAGTTACTCGGGGACAGGGTCCTACGAGCAGTACTTC. It translates to CASSYSGTGSYEQYF.

The V and J genes are TRBV7-6 and TRBJ2-5; TRBD2 matches at 8 bases. The CDR3 is 14 amino acids. Germline trimming cut 5 bases from V and 5 bases from J; bases unmatched to any gene: 7. Germline CDR1 reads SGHVS; CDR2 reads FNYEAQ. The CDR3 is CASSPGGYGETQYF. The CDR3 region has the DNA TGTGCCAGCAGCCCGGGGGGGTACGGGGAGACCCAGTACTTC. The complete variable domain, with remaining parts taken from reference TRBV7-6 and TRBJ2-5, reads GAGVSQSPRYKVTKRGQDVALRCDPISGHVSLYWYRQALGQGPEFLTYFNYEAQQDKSGLPNDRFSAERPEGSISTLTIQRTEQRDSAMYRCASSPGGYGETQYFGPGTRLLVL.

V gene TRBV29-1 combines with J gene TRBJ2-7; D might be TRBD1 (5 bases). The CDR3 is 12 residues long. CDR1 and CDR2 (germline): SQVTM, ANQGSEA. V lost 5 bases to trimming and J lost 3 bases, with 11 bases between them. The CDR3 coding sequence is TGCAGCGTTAAGGAGACAGTCTACGAGCAGTACTTC. As protein: CSVKETVYEQYF.

This clone was seen only once. This sequence joins TRBV5-1 and TRBJ1-4, with a possible D match to TRBD1 (5 bases). CDR3 length: 12 amino acids. CDR1 is SGHRS, CDR2 YFSETQ, per germline. V lost 1 base, J lost 8 bases, and 6 bases lay in between. DNA for the CDR3: TGCGCCAGCAGCTTGCGGGGGGAAAAACTGTTTTTT. It codes for CASSLRGEKLFF.

The J gene is TRBJ2-7, the V gene TRBV11-2, with D maybe TRBD2 (7 bases). CDR3 length: 17 residues. Trimming removed 0 bases from V and 0 bases from J, with 15 bases in between. Germline CDR1 SGHAT, CDR2 FQNNGV. The CDR3 here is CASSLDHPGGHSYEQYF. The CDR3 DNA sequence: TGTGCCAGCAGCTTAGATCATCCCGGGGGGCACTCCTACGAGCAGTACTTC.

The chain uses TRBV6-6 and TRBJ2-5; D may be TRBD2 (6 bases). V was trimmed by 0 bases and J by 5 bases, leaving 13 bases between them. The CDR3 sequence is 15 residues long. CDR1 MNHNY and CDR2 SVGAGI come from the germline V gene (reference sequence). The CDR3 nucleotides read TGTGCCAGCAGTTACTCGGGCCAGGGAGGCGAGACCCAGTACTTC. Translated, it gives CASSYSGQGGETQYF.

The chain combines TRBV27 with TRBJ1-3; 7 bases fit TRBD1. CDR3 size: 14 residues. Germline CDR1 is MNHEY and CDR2 is SMNVEV (reference sequence). The J segment lost 0 bases and the V segment lost 8 bases, leaving 4 bases of the junction unmatched. The DNA of the CDR3 is TGTGCCAGCTCAGACAGGGTCTCTGGAAACACCATATATTTT. It encodes CASSDRVSGNTIYF.

This chain joins TRBV4-1 and TRBJ1-1; TRBD1 aligns across 7 bases. The CDR3 loop spans 14 amino acids. J gave up 3 bases and V 4 bases, and 5 bases lay outside the gene matches. Germline V gene data show CDR1 as MGHRA and CDR2 as YSYEKL. The CDR3 is CASSRRQGYTEAFF. The CDR3 DNA follows: TGCGCCAGCAGCCGGAGACAGGGATACACTGAAGCTTTCTTT.

This clone was seen just once. This chain connects TRBV28 to TRBJ1-2; weak D call: TRBD1 (5 bases). Per germline, CDR1 MDHEN and CDR2 SYDVKM. The V gene lost 3 bases and the J gene lost 1 base, with 12 bases spanning the gap. This CDR3 has 15 residues. DNA of the CDR3: TGTGCCAGCAGTTTCATCAAACAGGATAACTATGGCTACACCTTC. Its protein product is CASSFIKQDNYGYTF.

The V gene is TRBV10-3, the J gene TRBJ1-5, with D tentatively TRBD1 (5 bases). V lost 7 bases and J lost 4, with 11 bases in between. This CDR3 comprises 13 residues. Germline loops: CDR1 ENHRY, CDR2 SYGVKD. CDR3 nucleotide sequence: TGTGCCATCAAAGCAGGGCCAAATCAGCCCCAGCATTTT. Protein: CAIKAGPNQPQHF.

V is TRBV20-1 and J is TRBJ1-2; no clear D gene. Between the trimmed V and J ends, which lost 6 bases and 4 bases, there was a span of 9 bases. CDR1 DFQATT and CDR2 SNEGSKA come from the germline V gene (reference sequence). The CDR3 has 11 residues. Here the CDR3 reads CSAGDVYGYTF. Written as DNA, the CDR3 is TGCAGTGCCGGAGATGTCTATGGCTACACCTTC.

The V and J genes are TRBV4-2 and TRBJ1-4; the match to TRBD1 covers 7 bases. The V and J ends lost 5 bases and 5 bases, in that order; junction bases with no gene match: 5. The CDR3 contains 14 residues. Per the germline V gene, CDR1 is LGHNA and CDR2 is YNFKEQ. The CDR3 region is CASSWRDSNEKLFF. The CDR3 nucleotides read TGTGCCAGCAGCTGGCGGGACAGCAATGAAAAACTGTTTTTT.

The V gene is TRBV29-1, the J gene TRBJ1-2; 7 nucleotides match TRBD1. The CDR3 length is 15 residues. In germline, CDR1 is SQVTM, CDR2 ANQGSEA. Trimming removed 1 base from V and 8 bases from J; junction bases left unmatched: 13. This CDR3 reads CSVEGRYRGSKGYTF. CDR3 coding DNA: TGCAGCGTTGAAGGAAGGTACAGGGGAAGTAAAGGCTACACCTTC. The whole variable domain, filled in from reference TRBV29-1 and TRBJ1-2, reads SAVISQKPSRDICQRGTSLTIQCQVDSQVTMMFWYRQQPGQSLTLIATANQGSEATYESGFVIDKFPISRPNLTFSTLTVSNMSPEDSSIYLCSVEGRYRGSKGYTFGSGTRLTVV.

V usage is TRBV4-2 and J usage is TRBJ2-7, with 7 bases identical to TRBD2. The CDR3 extends over 15 amino acids. Germline V lookup: CDR1 LGHNA, CDR2 YNFKEQ. J was trimmed by 3 bases and V by 0 bases; bases with no gene match: 5. The CDR3: CASSQEVGEGYEQYF. CDR3 sequence (DNA): TGTGCCAGCAGCCAAGAGGTAGGGGAGGGCTACGAGCAGTACTTC.

J is TRBJ2-7 and V is TRBV2, with D maybe TRBD2 (5 bases). Germline V lookup: CDR1 SNHLY, CDR2 FYNNEI. Trimming removed 5 bases from V and 5 bases from J, with 13 bases in between. CDR3 size: 13 residues. CDR3 DNA sequence: TGTGCCAGCAGTTATCGGGGATCGGACGAGCAGTACTTC. Its translation is CASSYRGSDEQYF.

This chain connects TRBV7-9 to TRBJ2-1; a weak D match, TRBD2 (5 bases). Germline CDR1 reads SEHNR; CDR2 reads FQNEAQ (reference sequence). V lost 8 bases and J lost 4, with 15 bases in between. The CDR3 runs 14 residues. CDR3 loop: CASGPAALYNEQFF. CDR3 sequence (DNA): TGTGCCAGCGGCCCAGCGGCCCTTTACAATGAGCAGTTCTTC.

The V and J genes are TRBV9 and TRBJ1-1; D unresolved. The length of the CDR3 is 15 residues. Looked up from germline, CDR1 is SGDLS and CDR2 is YYNGEE. Deletions cut 5 bases from V and 5 bases from J, with 19 bases between. Written as DNA, the CDR3 is TGTGCCAGCAGGAGAAGGGAGGGCTTTAATACTGAAGCTTTCTTT. Translated: CASRRREGFNTEAFF.

The CDR3 DNA is TGTGCCAGCAGCTACTCTTTAGGCCTGGGCCTCGAGCAGTACTTC. This codes for CASSYSLGLGLEQYF. This chain uses TRBV7-9 with TRBJ2-7; no definite D call. Germline V gene lookup returns CDR1 SEHNR and CDR2 FQNEAQ (reference sequence). Trimming pared 4 bases from V and 6 bases from J, leaving 19 bases between. This CDR3 is built from 15 residues.

This chain uses TRBV19 with TRBJ2-1, with TRBD2 matching over 7 bases. CDR3 size: 13 residues. In germline, CDR1 is LNHDA, CDR2 SQIVND (reference sequence). Unmatched junction bases numbered 8, after V lost 9 bases and J lost 6 bases. CDR3 DNA: TGTGCCAGCGGCGGACTAGACAGCAATGAGCAGTTCTTC. This codes for CASGGLDSNEQFF. Variable domain in full (rest from reference TRBV19 and TRBJ2-1): DGGITQSPKYLFRKEGQNVTLSCEQNLNHDAMYWYRQDPGQGLRLIYYSQIVNDFQKGDIAEGYSVSREKKESFPLTVTSAQKNPTAFYLCASGGLDSNEQFFGPGTRLTVL.

The chain recombines TRBV14 with TRBJ2-3, with 13 bases aligning to TRBD2. This CDR3 has 17 amino acids. With 2 bases clipped from V and 3 bases from J, the junction kept 5 bases outside the gene matches. Germline-derived CDR1 and CDR2 are SGHDN and FVKESK. The CDR3 protein is CASSQLTSGRGTDTQYF. The CDR3 DNA sequence: TGTGCCAGCAGCCAACTAACTAGCGGGAGGGGAACAGATACGCAGTATTTT.

The chain combines TRBV27 with TRBJ2-1, with 8 bases that match TRBD2. This CDR3 spans 15 amino acids. V lost 3 bases to trimming and J lost 3 bases; unmatched junction nucleotides: 4. CDR1 is MNHEY, CDR2 SMNVEV, per germline (reference sequence). The CDR3 sequence: CASSLRTSLYNEQFF. CDR3 DNA: TGTGCCAGCAGTTTGAGGACTAGCCTCTACAATGAGCAGTTCTTC.

CDR3 sequence: CASSIMSGDQPQHF. CDR3 coding DNA: TGTGCCAGTAGTATTATGTCGGGGGATCAGCCCCAGCATTTT. The chain carries TRBV19 and TRBJ1-5; D is possibly TRBD1 (5 bases). There are 14 residues in the CDR3. Trimming removed 3 bases from V and 5 bases from J, with 11 bases in between. CDR1 and CDR2 from the germline V gene are LNHDA and SQIVND (reference sequence). Filled out from reference TRBV19 and TRBJ1-5, the complete variable domain reads DGGITQSPKYLFRKEGQNVTLSCEQNLNHDAMYWYRQDPGQGLRLIYYSQIVNDFQKGDIAEGYSVSREKKESFPLTVTSAQKNPTAFYLCASSIMSGDQPQHFGDGTRLSIL.

This chain connects TRBV6-5 to TRBJ2-2; D remains unclear. With 4 bases removed from V and 4 bases from J, the gap between germline ends came to 4 bases. The CDR3 runs to 12 residues. The germline gives CDR1 MNHEY, CDR2 SVGAGI. Here the CDR3 reads CASSSITGELFF. CDR3 bases: TGTGCCAGCAGTTCTATCACCGGGGAGCTGTTTTTT.

This sequence joins TRBV7-2 and TRBJ1-1; D perhaps matches TRBD1 (6 bases). This CDR3 region has 12 residues. Germline CDR1 SGHTA, CDR2 FQGNSA. V dropped 10 bases and J dropped 4 bases, with 13 bases sitting between them. In DNA, the CDR3 is TGTGCCACCGACCCAGGGGTCACTGAAGCTTTCTTT. This sequence encodes CATDPGVTEAFF.

The chain combines TRBV7-8 with TRBJ1-4, with D unresolved. V gave up 2 bases and J gave up 0 bases, with 13 bases separating them. The CDR3 has 17 residues. Germline loops: CDR1 SGHVS, CDR2 FQNEAQ. This CDR3 reads CASSLRPSGATNEKLFF. CDR3 DNA: TGTGCCAGCAGCTTACGTCCCTCCGGTGCAACTAATGAAAAACTGTTTTTT.

The sample holds one count of this clone. The CDR3 sequence: CASRADGNTEAFF. The DNA for the CDR3 is TGTGCCAGCAGAGCGGACGGGAACACTGAAGCTTTCTTT. This sequence joins TRBV2 and TRBJ1-1; D gene uncertain. This CDR3 spans 13 amino acids. V lost 6 bases and J 1 base, leaving 9 bases between the germline ends. Germline V gives CDR1 SNHLY, CDR2 FYNNEI.

The sample holds one count of this clone. This chain connects TRBV5-1 to TRBJ2-7; 9 bases line up with TRBD1. Germline-derived CDR1 and CDR2 are SGHRS and YFSETQ. This CDR3 is built from 16 residues. The V and J ends lost 0 bases and 6 bases, in that order; junction bases with no gene match: 10. For the CDR3, the DNA is TGCGCCAGCAGCTTGGCCGCCGGGACAGGGTATATCGAGCAGTACTTC. Translation: CASSLAAGTGYIEQYF. Full variable domain (missing parts from reference TRBV5-1 and TRBJ2-7): KAGVTQTPRYLIKTRGQQVTLSCSPISGHRSVSWYQQTPGQGLQFLFEYFSETQRNKGNFPGRFSGRQFSNSRSEMNVSTLELGDSALYLCASSLAAGTGYIEQYFGPGTRLTVT.

V gene TRBV30 combines with J gene TRBJ2-1; 8 bases are a match to TRBD2. Germline V gene sequence: CDR1 GTSNPN, CDR2 SVGIG (reference sequence). V was clipped by 0 bases and J by 0 bases; unmatched bases: 10. This CDR3 is built from 18 residues. DNA for the CDR3: TGTGCCTGGAGTGTAACGCGCACTAGCGGAAGCTCCTACAATGAGCAGTTCTTC. It codes for CAWSVTRTSGSSYNEQFF.

The V call is TRBV30, the J call TRBJ2-2; no clear D. V was trimmed by 4 bases and J by 3 bases, leaving 3 bases between them. Germline CDR1 and CDR2: GTSNPN and SVGIG (reference sequence). CDR3 length: 11 amino acids. The CDR3 nucleotides read TGTGCCTGGACAGACACCGGGGAGCTGTTTTTT. Translating it yields CAWTDTGELFF.

On this clone itself: An end of the junction does not agree with germline; a read error may underlie this. The chain joins TRBV20-1 to TRBJ1-1; D is unresolved. This CDR3 is built from 10 residues. In germline, CDR1 is DFQATT, CDR2 SNEGSKA (reference sequence). The CDR3 DNA sequence: TGCAGTGTTAGAACGGCTGAAGCTTTCTTT. It specifies CSVRTAEAFF.

J is TRBJ1-3 and V is TRBV5-1, with D perhaps TRBD1 (6 bases). V was clipped by 5 bases and J by 4 bases, with 10 bases between them. The V gene's germline CDR1 is SGHRS and CDR2 YFSETQ. The CDR3 is made up of 13 amino acids. The CDR3 spells CASRTGSGNTIYF. CDR3 nucleotides: TGCGCCAGCAGAACAGGGTCGGGAAACACCATATATTTT.